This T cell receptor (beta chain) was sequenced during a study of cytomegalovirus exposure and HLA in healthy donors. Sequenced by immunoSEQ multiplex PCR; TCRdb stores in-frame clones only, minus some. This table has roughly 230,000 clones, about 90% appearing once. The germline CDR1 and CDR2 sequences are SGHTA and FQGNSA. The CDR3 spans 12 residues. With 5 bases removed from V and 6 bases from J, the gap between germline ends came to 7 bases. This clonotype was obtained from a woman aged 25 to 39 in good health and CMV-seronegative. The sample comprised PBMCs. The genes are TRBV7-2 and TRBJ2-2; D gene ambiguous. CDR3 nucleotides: TGTGCCAGCAGCCCTCGAGCCGGGGAGCTGTTTTTT. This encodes CASSPRAGELFF.